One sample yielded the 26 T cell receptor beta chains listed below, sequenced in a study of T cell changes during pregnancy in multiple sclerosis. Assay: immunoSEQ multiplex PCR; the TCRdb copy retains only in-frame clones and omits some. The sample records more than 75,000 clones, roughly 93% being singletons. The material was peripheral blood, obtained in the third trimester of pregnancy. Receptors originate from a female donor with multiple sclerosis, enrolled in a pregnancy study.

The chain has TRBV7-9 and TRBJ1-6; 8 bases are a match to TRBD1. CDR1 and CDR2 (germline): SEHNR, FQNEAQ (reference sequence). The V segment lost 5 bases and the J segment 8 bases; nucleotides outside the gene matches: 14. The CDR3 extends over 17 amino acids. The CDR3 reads CASSTYAGRGLYSPLHF. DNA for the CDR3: TGTGCCAGCAGCACCTACGCCGGCAGGGGGCTTTATTCACCCCTCCACTTT. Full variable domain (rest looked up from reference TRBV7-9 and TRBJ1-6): DTGVSQNPRHKITKRGQNVTFRCDPISEHNRLYWYRQTLGQGPEFLTYFQNEAQLEKSRLLSDRFSAERPKGSFSTLEIQRTEQGDSAMYLCASSTYAGRGLYSPLHFGNGTRLTVT.

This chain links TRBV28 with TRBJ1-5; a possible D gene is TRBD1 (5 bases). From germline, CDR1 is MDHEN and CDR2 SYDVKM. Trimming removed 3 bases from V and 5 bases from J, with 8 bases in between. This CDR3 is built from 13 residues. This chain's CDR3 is CASSFRGYQPQHF. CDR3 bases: TGTGCCAGCAGTTTTAGGGGTTATCAGCCCCAGCATTTT. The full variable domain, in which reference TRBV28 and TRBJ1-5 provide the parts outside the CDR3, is DVKVTQSSRYLVKRTGEKVFLECVQDMDHENMFWYRQDPGLGLRLIYFSYDVKMKEKGDIPEGYSVSREKKERFSLILESASTNQTSMYLCASSFRGYQPQHFGDGTRLSIL.

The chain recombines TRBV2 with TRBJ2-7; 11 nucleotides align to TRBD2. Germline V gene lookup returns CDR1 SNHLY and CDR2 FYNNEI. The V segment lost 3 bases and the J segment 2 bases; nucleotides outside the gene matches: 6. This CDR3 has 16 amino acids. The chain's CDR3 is CASSELGTSGAYEQYF. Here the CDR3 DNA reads TGTGCCAGCAGTGAGTTAGGGACTAGCGGTGCCTACGAGCAGTACTTC.

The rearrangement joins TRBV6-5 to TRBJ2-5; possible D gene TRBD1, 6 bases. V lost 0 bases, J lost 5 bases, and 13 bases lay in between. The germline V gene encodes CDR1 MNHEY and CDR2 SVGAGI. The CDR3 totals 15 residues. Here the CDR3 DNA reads TGTGCCAGCAGTTACTCCCAGGGGCAGGGGGAGACCCAGTACTTC. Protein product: CASSYSQGQGETQYF.

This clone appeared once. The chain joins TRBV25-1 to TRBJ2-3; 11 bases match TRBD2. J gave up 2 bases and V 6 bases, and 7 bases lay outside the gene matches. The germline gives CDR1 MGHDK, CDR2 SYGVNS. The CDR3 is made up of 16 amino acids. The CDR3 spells CASRGSSGGLTDTQYF. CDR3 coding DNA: TGTGCCAGCAGAGGATCTAGCGGGGGGCTCACAGATACGCAGTATTTT. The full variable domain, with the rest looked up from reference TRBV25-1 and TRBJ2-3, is EADIYQTPRYLVIGTGKKITLECSQTMGHDKMYWYQQDPGMELHLIHYSYGVNSTEKGDLSSESTVSRIRTEHFPLTLESARPSHTSQYLCASRGSSGGLTDTQYFGPGTRLTVL.

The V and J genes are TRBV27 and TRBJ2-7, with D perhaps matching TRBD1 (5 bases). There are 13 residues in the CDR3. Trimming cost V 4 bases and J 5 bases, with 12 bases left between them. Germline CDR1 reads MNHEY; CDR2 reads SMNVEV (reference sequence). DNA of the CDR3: TGTGCCAGCAGTTGGCAGGGTAGCCACGAGCAGTACTTC. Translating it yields CASSWQGSHEQYF.

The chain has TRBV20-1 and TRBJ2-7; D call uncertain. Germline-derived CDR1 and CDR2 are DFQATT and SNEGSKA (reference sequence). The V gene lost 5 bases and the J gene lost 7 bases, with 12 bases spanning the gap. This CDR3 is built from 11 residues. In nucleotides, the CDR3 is TGCAGTGCTGTTGTCCGCGGAGAGCAGTACTTC. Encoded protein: CSAVVRGEQYF.

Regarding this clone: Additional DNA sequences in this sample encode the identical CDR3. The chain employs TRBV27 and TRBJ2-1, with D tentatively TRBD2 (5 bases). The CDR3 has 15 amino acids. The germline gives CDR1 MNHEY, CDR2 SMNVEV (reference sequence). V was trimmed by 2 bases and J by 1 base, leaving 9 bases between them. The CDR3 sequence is CASSLGGSSYNEQFF. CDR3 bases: TGTGCCAGCAGTTTAGGCGGGTCTTCCTACAATGAGCAGTTCTTC.

This chain's CDR3 is CASSGRGANYGYTF. The CDR3 nucleotides read TGTGCCAGCAGCGGGCGGGGAGCTAACTATGGCTACACCTTC. The V and J genes are TRBV21-1 and TRBJ1-2. TRBV21-1 is a known pseudogene. The CDR3 has 14 residues.

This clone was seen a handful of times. CDR3 region: CASSRGTGSLYEQYF. In DNA, the CDR3 is TGTGCCAGCAGCCGCGGGACTGGATCTCTCTACGAGCAGTACTTC. The chain is built from TRBV6-5 and TRBJ2-7; D is possibly TRBD2 (6 bases). The V end lost 6 bases, the J end lost 3 bases, and 18 bases lay between the germline ends. The V gene's germline CDR1 is MNHEY and CDR2 SVGAGI. This CDR3 is built from 15 residues.

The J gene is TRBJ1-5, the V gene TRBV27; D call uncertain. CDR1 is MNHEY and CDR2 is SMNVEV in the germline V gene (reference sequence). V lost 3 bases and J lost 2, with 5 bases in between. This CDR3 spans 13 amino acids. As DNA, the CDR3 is TGTGCCAGCAGTTTCGGAGGCAATCAGCCCCAGCATTTT. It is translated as CASSFGGNQPQHF.

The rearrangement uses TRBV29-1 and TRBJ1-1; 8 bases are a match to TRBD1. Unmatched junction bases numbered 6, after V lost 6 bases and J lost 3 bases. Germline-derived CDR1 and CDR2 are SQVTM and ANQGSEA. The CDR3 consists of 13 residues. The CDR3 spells CSVFSDRDTEAFF. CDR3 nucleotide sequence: TGCAGCGTCTTCTCGGACAGGGACACTGAAGCTTTCTTT.

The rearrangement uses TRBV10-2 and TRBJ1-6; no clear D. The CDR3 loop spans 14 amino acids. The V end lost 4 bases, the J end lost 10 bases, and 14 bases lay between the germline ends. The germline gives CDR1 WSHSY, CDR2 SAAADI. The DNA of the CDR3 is TGCGCCAGCAGTGGGGCAGGCAACCAATCACCCCTCCACTTT. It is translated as CASSGAGNQSPLHF.

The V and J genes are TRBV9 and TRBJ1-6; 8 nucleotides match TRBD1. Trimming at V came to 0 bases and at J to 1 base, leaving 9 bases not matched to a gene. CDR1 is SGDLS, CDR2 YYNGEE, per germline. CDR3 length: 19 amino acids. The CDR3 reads CASSVEAGGMGSYNSPLHF. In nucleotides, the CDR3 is TGTGCCAGCAGCGTAGAAGCAGGGGGCATGGGTTCCTATAATTCACCCCTCCACTTT.

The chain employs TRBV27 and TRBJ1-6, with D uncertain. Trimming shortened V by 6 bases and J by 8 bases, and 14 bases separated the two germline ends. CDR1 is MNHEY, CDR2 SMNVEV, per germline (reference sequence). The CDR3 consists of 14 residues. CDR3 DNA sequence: TGTGCCAGCAGGGCGGGTGACGTTTATTCACCCCTCCACTTT. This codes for CASRAGDVYSPLHF.

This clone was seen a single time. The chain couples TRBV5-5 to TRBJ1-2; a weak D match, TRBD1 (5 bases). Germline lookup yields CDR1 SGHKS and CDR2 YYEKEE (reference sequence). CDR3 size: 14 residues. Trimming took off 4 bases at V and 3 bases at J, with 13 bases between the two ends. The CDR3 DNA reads TGTGCCAGCAGCACGCAGGGTTGGGACTATGGCTACACCTTC. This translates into CASSTQGWDYGYTF.

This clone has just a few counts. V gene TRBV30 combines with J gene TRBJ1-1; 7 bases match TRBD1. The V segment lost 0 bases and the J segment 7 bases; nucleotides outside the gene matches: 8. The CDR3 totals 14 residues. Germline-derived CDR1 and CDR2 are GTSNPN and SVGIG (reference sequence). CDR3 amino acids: CAWSVLRGRVEAFF. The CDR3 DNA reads TGTGCCTGGAGTGTACTAAGGGGGCGAGTTGAAGCTTTCTTT.

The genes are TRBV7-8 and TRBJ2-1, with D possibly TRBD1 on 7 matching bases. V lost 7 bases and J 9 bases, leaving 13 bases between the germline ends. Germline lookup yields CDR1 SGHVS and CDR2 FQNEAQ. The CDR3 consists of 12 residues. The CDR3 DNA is TGTGCCAGCACCTCCAGGGGGGCTGAGCAGTTCTTC. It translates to CASTSRGAEQFF. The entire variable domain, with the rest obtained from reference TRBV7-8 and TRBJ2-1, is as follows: GAGVSQSPRYKVAKRGQDVALRCDPISGHVSLFWYQQALGQGPEFLTYFQNEAQLDKSGLPSDRFFAERPEGSVSTLKIQRTQQEDSAVYLCASTSRGAEQFFGPGTRLTVL.

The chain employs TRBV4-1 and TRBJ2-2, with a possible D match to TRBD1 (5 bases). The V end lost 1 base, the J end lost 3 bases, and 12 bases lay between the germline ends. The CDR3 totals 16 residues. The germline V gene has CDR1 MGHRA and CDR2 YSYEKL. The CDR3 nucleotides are TGCGCCAGCAGCCAAGTGGGCAGGGTGGACACCGGGGAGCTGTTTTTT. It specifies CASSQVGRVDTGELFF.

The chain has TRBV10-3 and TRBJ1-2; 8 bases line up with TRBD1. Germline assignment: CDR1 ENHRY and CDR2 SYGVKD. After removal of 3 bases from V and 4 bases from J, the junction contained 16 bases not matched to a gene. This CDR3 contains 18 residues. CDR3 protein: CAISERGQGTWYLYGYTF. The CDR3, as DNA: TGTGCCATCAGTGAACGCGGACAGGGCACCTGGTACCTCTATGGCTACACCTTC.

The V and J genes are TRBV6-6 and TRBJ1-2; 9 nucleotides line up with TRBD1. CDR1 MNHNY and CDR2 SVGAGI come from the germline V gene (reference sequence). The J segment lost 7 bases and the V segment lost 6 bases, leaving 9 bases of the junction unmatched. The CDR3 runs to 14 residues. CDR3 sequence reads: CASSSRTGVGGYTF. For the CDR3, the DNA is TGTGCCAGCAGCTCCAGGACAGGGGTGGGTGGCTACACCTTC.

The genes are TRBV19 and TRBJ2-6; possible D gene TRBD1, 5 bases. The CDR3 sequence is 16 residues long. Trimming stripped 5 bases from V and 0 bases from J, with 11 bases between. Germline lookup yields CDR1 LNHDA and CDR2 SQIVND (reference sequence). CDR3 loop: CASSPGSISGANVLTF. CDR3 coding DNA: TGTGCCAGTAGTCCAGGGTCCATCTCTGGGGCCAACGTCCTGACTTTC.

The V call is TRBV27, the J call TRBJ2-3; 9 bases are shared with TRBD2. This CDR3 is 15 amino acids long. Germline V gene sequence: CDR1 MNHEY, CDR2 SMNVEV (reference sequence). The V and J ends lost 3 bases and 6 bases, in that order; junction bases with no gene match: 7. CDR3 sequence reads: CASSLSAGGLDTQYF. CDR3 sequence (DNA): TGTGCCAGCAGTTTGTCAGCGGGGGGTTTGGATACGCAGTATTTT.

The CDR3 region is CASSYRTADTNYGYTF. Here the CDR3 DNA reads TGTGCCAGCAGTTACAGGACAGCTGACACTAACTATGGCTACACCTTC. The chain carries TRBV6-5 and TRBJ1-2; D may be TRBD1 (6 bases). The germline V gene encodes CDR1 MNHEY and CDR2 SVGAGI. V lost 2 bases to trimming and J lost 0 bases, with 13 bases between them. The CDR3 runs 16 residues.

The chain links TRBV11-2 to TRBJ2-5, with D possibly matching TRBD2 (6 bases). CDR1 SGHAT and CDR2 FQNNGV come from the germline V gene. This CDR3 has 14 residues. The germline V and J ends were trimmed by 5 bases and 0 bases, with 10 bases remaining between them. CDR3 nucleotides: TGTGCCAGCAGCCCAGGGACTTACCAAGAGACCCAGTACTTC. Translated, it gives CASSPGTYQETQYF.

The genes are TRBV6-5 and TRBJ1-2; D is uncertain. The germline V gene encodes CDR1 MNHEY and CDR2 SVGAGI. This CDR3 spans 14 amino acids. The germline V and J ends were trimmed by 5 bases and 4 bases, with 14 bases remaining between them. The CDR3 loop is CASSPRFSPYGYTF. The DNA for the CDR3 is TGTGCCAGCAGTCCCCGGTTCTCCCCCTATGGCTACACCTTC.